This TCR beta chain was retrieved from a study of T cell responses to AZD1222 COVID-19 vaccine. Sequencing was performed with immunoSEQ multiplex PCR; in TCRdb, only in-frame clones are kept and a portion is missing. Of 95,000 to 120,000 clones in the sample, approximately 88% were seen once. Notes on the study in general: Baseline seropositivity characterized only six AZD1222 recipients. Vaccination with two AZD1222 doses was followed by a rise in Spike-specific TCR breadth and depth.

This clone was recorded a few times. Antigen: not known. The specimen comprised peripheral blood, sampled 28 days after the second AZD1222 dose. The clonotype was recovered from an adult who received the AZD1222 COVID-19 vaccine.

DNA of the CDR3: TGTGCCAGCAGCTTGGGGGTATCAACTGAAGCTTTCTTT. It yields the protein CASSLGVSTEAFF. The chain links TRBV5-5 to TRBJ1-1; D not resolved. CDR1 and CDR2 (germline): SGHKS, YYEKEE (reference sequence). The CDR3 has 13 residues. Trimming removed 0 bases at V and 5 bases at J, with 8 bases between.